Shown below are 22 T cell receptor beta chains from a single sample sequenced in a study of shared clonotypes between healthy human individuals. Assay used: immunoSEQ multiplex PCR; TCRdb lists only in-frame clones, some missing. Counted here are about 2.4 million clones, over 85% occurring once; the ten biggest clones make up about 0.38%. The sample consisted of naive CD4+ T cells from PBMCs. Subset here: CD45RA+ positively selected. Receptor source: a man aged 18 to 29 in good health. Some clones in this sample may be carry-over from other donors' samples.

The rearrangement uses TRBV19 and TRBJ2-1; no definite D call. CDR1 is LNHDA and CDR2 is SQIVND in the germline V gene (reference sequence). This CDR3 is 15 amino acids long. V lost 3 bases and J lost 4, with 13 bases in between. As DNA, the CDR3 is TGTGCCAGTAGTATGTTGGCCCTTGGGTACAATGAGCAGTTCTTC. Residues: CASSMLALGYNEQFF.

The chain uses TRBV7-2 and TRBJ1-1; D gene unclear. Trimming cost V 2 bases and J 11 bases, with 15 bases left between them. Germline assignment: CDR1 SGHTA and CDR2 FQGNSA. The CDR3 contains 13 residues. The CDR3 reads CASSLTPSVGAFF. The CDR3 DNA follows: TGTGCCAGCAGCTTAACGCCCTCAGTAGGCGCTTTCTTT.

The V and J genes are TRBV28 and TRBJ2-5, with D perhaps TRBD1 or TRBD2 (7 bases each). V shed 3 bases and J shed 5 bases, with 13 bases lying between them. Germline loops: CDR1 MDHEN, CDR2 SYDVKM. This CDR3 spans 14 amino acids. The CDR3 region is CASSLTGRVETQYF. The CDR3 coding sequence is TGTGCCAGCAGTTTGACAGGGAGGGTCGAGACCCAGTACTTC.

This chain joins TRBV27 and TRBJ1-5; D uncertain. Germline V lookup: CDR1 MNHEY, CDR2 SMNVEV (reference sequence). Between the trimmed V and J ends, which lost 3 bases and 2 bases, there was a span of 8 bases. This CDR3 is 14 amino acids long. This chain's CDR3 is CASSFLEGNQPQHF. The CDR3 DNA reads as TGTGCCAGCAGTTTCTTAGAGGGCAATCAGCCCCAGCATTTT.

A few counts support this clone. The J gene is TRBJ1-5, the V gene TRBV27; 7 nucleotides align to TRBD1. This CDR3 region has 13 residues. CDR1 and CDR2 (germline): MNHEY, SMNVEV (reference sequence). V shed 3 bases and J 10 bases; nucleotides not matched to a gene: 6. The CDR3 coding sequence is TGTGCCAGCAGTTTCGGCAGGGGGTTCCCCCAGCATTTT. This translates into CASSFGRGFPQHF.

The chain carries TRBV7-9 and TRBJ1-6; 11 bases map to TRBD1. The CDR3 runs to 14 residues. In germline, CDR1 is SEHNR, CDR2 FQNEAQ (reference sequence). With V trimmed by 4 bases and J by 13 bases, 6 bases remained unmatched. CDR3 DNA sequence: TGTGCCAGCAGCTCGGGACAGGGGGACTCTCCCCTCCACTTT. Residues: CASSSGQGDSPLHF.

The CDR3 coding sequence is TGCGCCAGCAGCCAAACCTCAAGATGGGGGAGACAGGGGGCGTACAATGAGCAGTTCTTC. Translating it yields CASSQTSRWGRQGAYNEQFF. V and J are TRBV4-1 and TRBJ2-1, with 10 bases aligning to TRBD1. J gave up 4 bases and V 2 bases, and 17 bases lay outside the gene matches. The CDR3 is 20 amino acids. Germline V gene sequence: CDR1 MGHRA, CDR2 YSYEKL.

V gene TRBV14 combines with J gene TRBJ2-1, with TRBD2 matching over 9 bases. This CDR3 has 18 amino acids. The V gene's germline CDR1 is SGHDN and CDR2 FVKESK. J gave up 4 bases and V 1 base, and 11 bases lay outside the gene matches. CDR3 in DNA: TGTGCCAGCAGCCAAGGAGGAGTAGCGGGAGATGTGTACAATGAGCAGTTCTTC. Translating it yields CASSQGGVAGDVYNEQFF.

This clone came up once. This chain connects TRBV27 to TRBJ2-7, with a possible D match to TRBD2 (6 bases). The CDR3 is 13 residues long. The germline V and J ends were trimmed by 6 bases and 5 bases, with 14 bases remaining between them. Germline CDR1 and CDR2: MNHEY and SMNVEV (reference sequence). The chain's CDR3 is CASSYLGTDEQYF. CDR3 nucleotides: TGTGCCAGCAGCTACCTCGGGACTGACGAGCAGTACTTC.

The CDR3 DNA sequence: TGTGCCAGCTCACCAAGCGGGAGCCTTGGGAATGAGCAGTTCTTC. The encoded protein is CASSPSGSLGNEQFF. J is TRBJ2-1 and V is TRBV18, with 8 bases matching TRBD2. The CDR3 totals 15 residues. V shed 2 bases and J 7 bases; nucleotides not matched to a gene: 7. Germline CDR1 is KGHSH and CDR2 is LQKENI.

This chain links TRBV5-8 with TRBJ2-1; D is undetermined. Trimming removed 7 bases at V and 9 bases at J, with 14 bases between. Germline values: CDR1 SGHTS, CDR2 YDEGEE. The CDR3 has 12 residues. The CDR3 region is CASWFYTTEQFF. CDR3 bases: TGTGCCAGCTGGTTTTATACAACTGAGCAGTTCTTC.

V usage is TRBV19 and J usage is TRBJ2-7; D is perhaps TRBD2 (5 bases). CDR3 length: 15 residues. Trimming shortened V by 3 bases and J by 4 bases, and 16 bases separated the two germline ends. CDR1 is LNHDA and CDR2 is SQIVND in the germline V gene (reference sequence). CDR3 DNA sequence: TGTGCCAGTAGTATCTTAGGGAGTCCAGAGTACGAGCAGTACTTC. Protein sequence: CASSILGSPEYEQYF.

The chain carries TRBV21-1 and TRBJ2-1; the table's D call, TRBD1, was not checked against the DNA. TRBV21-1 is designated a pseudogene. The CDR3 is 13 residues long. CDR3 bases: TGTGCCATCAAATATACAGCCGACAATGAGCAGTTCTTC. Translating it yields CAIKYTADNEQFF.

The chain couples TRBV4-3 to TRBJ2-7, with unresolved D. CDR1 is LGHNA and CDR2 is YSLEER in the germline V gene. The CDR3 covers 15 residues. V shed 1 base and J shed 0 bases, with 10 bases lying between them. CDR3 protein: CASSQVVDRSYEQYF. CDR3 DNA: TGCGCCAGCAGCCAAGTGGTTGACCGCTCCTACGAGCAGTACTTC.

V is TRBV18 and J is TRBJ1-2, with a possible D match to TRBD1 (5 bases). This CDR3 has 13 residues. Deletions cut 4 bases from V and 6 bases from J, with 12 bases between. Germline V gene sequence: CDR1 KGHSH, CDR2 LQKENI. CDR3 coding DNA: TGTGCCAGCTCACGAACAGGTGTAAATGGCTACACCTTC. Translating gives CASSRTGVNGYTF.

The CDR3 here is CASKGVSSYEQYF. CDR3 in DNA: TGTGCCAGCAAAGGCGTCAGCTCCTACGAGCAGTACTTC. The chain joins TRBV27 to TRBJ2-7; D remains ambiguous. This CDR3 comprises 13 residues. Trimming took 7 bases from V and 0 from J, leaving 10 bases between them. The germline CDR1 and CDR2 sequences are MNHEY and SMNVEV (reference sequence).

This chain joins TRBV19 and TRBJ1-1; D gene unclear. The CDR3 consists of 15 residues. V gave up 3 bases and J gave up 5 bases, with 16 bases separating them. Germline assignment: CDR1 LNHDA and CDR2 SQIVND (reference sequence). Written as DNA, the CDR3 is TGTGCCAGTAGTATTGAAGCAGGAGGTTGGACTGAAGCTTTCTTT. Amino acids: CASSIEAGGWTEAFF.

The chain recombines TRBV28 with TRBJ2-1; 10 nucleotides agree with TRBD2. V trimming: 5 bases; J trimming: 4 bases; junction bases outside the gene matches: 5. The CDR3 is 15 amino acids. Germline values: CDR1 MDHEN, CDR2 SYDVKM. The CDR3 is CASSPRTSGYNEQFF. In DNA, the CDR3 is TGTGCCAGCAGTCCGCGGACTAGCGGATACAATGAGCAGTTCTTC.

CDR3 DNA sequence: TGCAGCCATAAGGATGCTCGGCCCGGTCGATCACCCCTCCACTTT. Its protein is CSHKDARPGRSPLHF. V usage is TRBV29-1 and J usage is TRBJ1-6; D remains unclear. The germline V gene has CDR1 SQVTM and CDR2 ANQGSEA. Trimming cost V 8 bases and J 10 bases, with 24 bases left between them. The CDR3 totals 15 residues.

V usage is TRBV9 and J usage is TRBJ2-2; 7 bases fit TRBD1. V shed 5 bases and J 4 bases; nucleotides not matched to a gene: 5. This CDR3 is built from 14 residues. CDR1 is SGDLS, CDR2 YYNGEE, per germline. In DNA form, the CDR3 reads TGTGCCAGCAGGGCGACAGGGAGCACCGGGGAGCTGTTTTTT. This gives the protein CASRATGSTGELFF.

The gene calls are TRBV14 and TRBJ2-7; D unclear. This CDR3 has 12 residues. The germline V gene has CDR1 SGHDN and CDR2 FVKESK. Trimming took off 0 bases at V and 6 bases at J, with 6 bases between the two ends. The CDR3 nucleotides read TGTGCCAGCAGCCAAGACGAGGCCGAGCAGTACTTC. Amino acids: CASSQDEAEQYF.

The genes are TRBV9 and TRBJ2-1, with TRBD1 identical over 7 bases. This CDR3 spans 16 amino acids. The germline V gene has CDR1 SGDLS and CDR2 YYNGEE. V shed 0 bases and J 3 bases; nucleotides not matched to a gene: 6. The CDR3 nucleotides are TGTGCCAGCAGCGTAGGGCAGGGGGTGAACTACAATGAGCAGTTCTTC. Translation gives CASSVGQGVNYNEQFF.